This T cell receptor beta chain stems from a study of blood T cell repertoires in COVID-19. Study-wide background: There were acute and convalescent COVID-19 samples, and they came from the United States, Italy and Spain. PBMCs, B-cell-depleted T cells, or T cells provided the cDNA or gDNA that made up the material.

In germline, CDR1 is MNHEY, CDR2 SVGAGI. V lost 6 bases and J lost 5; bases outside the gene matches: 12. The CDR3 runs 15 residues. Some clones are missing from TCRdb's copy, which holds only in-frame ones; the method was immunoSEQ multiplex PCR. Counted here are tens of thousands of clones, 85% to 90% occurring once; the ten biggest clones make up roughly an eighth. J is TRBJ1-1 and V is TRBV6-5; 7 positions agree with TRBD1. This clonotype was obtained from a human donor with active COVID-19. The donor label of this sample is uncertain. The sample taken for sequencing was peripheral blood. This chain's CDR3 is CASSPGLTGWTEAFF. The CDR3 DNA follows: TGTGCCAGCAGCCCCGGTCTGACAGGGTGGACTGAAGCTTTCTTT.